This is a list of T cell receptor beta chains from one sample in a study of blood T cell repertoires in COVID-19. Clones were sequenced by immunoSEQ multiplex PCR, and TCRdb holds only the in-frame ones, with some missing. The table lists hundreds of thousands of clones, around 88% of them singletons, with 2.5% to 3.5% in the top ten. Material: PBMCs or T cells enriched from blood (not recorded which). The receptor source for this set is a woman aged 40 to 55 with acute COVID-19. The conserved cysteine and the conserved F or W are not part of the CDR3 here. Fields, in order: J gene, V gene, CDR3 protein.

TRBJ1-2 | TRBV4-2 | ASSQVDRHYGYT
TRBJ2-3 | TRBV28 | ASSGDRGPTDTQY
TRBJ2-5 | TRBV3-1/TRBV3-2 | ASSQTASGGETQY
TRBJ2-2 | TRBV19 | ASSIVHRSFGELF
TRBJ2-7 | TRBV15 | ATSRARGLAGDEQY
TRBJ1-2 | TRBV5-6 | ASSLGTVSYGYT
TRBJ2-1 | TRBV4-1 | ASSPAPGLAGLEQF
TRBJ1-6 | TRBV7-3 | ASRLTGGSHNSPLH
TRBJ2-3 | TRBV24-1 | ATGTLAGGPTDTQY
TRBJ2-1 | TRBV10-3 | AISPRDSYNEQF
TRBJ2-5 | TRBV6-2/TRBV6-3 | ASSYEAGETQY
TRBJ2-2 | TRBV5-4 | ASSSGTSGRTGELF
TRBJ1-2 | TRBV4-1 | ASSQDYNYGYT
TRBJ2-2 | TRBV27 | ASRRVQGWTGELF
TRBJ1-6 | TRBV3-1/TRBV3-2 | ASSQDHTQGSPLH
TRBJ2-7 | TRBV20-1 | SAREDYEQY
TRBJ2-7 | TRBV6-1 | ASSEAQHGEQY
TRBJ2-7 | TRBV11-3 | ASSSRTSGSYEQY
TRBJ2-1 | TRBV9 | ASRPPGTAYNEQF
TRBJ1-6 | TRBV4-2 | ASSGKGMYNSPLH
TRBJ2-1 | TRBV5-1 | ASSRSGRASYNEQF
TRBJ1-4 | TRBV24-1 | ATSGRTNEKLF
TRBJ2-7 | TRBV7-2 | ASSDGLAGGMDEQY
TRBJ1-4 | TRBV10-2 | ASSDSAGVFEKLF
TRBJ2-3 | TRBV13 | ASSLTSSTDTQY